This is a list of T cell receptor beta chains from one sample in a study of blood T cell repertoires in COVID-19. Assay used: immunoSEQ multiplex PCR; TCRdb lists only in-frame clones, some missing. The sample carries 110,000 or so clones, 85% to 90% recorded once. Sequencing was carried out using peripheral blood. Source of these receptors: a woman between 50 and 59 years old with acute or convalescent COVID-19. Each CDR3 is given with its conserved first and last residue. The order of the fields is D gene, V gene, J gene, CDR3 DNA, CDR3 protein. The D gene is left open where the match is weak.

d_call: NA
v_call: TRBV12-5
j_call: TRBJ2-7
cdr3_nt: TGTGCTAGTGGTTTGGTTCCAGATACCTACGAGCAGTACTTC
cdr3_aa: CASGLVPDTYEQYF

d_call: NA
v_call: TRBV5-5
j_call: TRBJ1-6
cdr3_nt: TGTGCCAGCAGCTTTACTTGGGCCGATAATTCACCCCTCCACTTT
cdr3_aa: CASSFTWADNSPLHF

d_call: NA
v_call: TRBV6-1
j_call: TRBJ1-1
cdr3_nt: TGTGCCAGCAGTGAAGCCTCCGGGGGGAACACTGAAGCTTTCTTT
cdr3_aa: CASSEASGGNTEAFF

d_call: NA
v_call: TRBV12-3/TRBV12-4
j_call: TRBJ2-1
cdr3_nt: TGTGCCAGCAGTTTAGCGCGTAGCAATGAGCAGTTCTTC
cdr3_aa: CASSLARSNEQFF

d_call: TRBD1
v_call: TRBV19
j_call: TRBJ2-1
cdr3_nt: TGTGCCAGTAGTACAATGGACAGGGGAGGGAATAATGAGCAGTTCTTC
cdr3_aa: CASSTMDRGGNNEQFF

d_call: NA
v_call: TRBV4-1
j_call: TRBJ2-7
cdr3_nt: TGCGCCAGCAGCCAAGCCCGAGGTGGGACAAAGGGGACCGAGCAGTACTTC
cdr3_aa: CASSQARGGTKGTEQYF

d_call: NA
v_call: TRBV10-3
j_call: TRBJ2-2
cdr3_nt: TGTGCCATCAGTGAGGTCCCCCCGCAGGGTGTTATCGCCGGGGAGCTGTTTTTT
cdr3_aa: CAISEVPPQGVIAGELFF

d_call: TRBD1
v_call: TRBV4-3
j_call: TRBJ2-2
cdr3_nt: TGCGCCAGCAGCCAAGATTACGACAGGGTCCGGTACACCGGGGAGCTGTTTTTT
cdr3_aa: CASSQDYDRVRYTGELFF

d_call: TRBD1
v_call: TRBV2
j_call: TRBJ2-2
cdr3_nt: TGTGCCAGCAGTGATCCCCGGACAGGGGGCGAACTTGGCGGGGAGCTGTTTTTT
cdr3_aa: CASSDPRTGGELGGELFF

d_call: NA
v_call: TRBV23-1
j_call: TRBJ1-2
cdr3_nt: TGCGCCAGCAGTCACCTTTCCCAGGTACACTATGGCTACACCTTC
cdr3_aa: CASSHLSQVHYGYTF

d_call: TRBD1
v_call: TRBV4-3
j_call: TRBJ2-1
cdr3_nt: TGCGCCAGCAGCCTTACCGGGACAGGGGACAATGAGCAGTTCTTC
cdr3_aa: CASSLTGTGDNEQFF

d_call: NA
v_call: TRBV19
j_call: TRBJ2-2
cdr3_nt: TGTGCCAGTAGTATAGCAGGGGCCCCCGGGGAGCTGTTTTTT
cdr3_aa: CASSIAGAPGELFF

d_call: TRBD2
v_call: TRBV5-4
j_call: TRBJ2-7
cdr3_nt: TGTGCCAGCAGTTATAGCGGGCCGGCCTACGAGCAGTACTTC
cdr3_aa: CASSYSGPAYEQYF